Listed here are 6 T cell receptor beta chains from one sample, sequenced in a study of blood T cell repertoires in COVID-19. The assay was immunoSEQ multiplex PCR, and TCRdb's table has in-frame clones only and misses some. The profile shows some 120,000 clones, 90% of them singletons. The sample taken for sequencing was peripheral blood. Receptors were obtained from a human donor with active COVID-19. The donor label of this sample is uncertain.

The chain uses TRBV9 and TRBJ1-2; the D gene is possibly TRBD1 (6 bases). Germline lookup yields CDR1 SGDLS and CDR2 YYNGEE. The V and J ends lost 5 bases and 2 bases respectively, with 13 bases between them. The CDR3 contains 14 residues. The CDR3 protein is CASRKQGTNYGYTF. The CDR3 coding sequence is TGTGCCAGCAGAAAGCAGGGGACCAACTATGGCTACACCTTC.

V is TRBV4-1 and J is TRBJ1-5; TRBD1 is a possible D gene (5 bases). V was clipped by 2 bases and J by 7 bases, with 12 bases between them. Germline V gene data show CDR1 as MGHRA and CDR2 as YSYEKL. The CDR3 covers 14 residues. The CDR3 loop is CASSQQEKGQPQHF. In DNA, the CDR3 is TGCGCCAGCAGCCAACAGGAAAAGGGGCAGCCCCAGCATTTT.

The V call is TRBV27, the J call TRBJ2-1; 7 bases fit TRBD1. The CDR3 length is 14 residues. The J segment lost 9 bases and the V segment lost 7 bases, leaving 12 bases of the junction unmatched. Germline V CDR1 and CDR2: MNHEY, SMNVEV (reference sequence). The CDR3 DNA is TGTGCCAGCATCCGACAGGGTGACGTAGGTGAGCAGTTCTTC. This gives the protein CASIRQGDVGEQFF.

The sample holds a few counts of this clone. V usage is TRBV3-1 (or the pseudogene TRBV3-2) and J usage is TRBJ2-2, with a tentative D call TRBD1 (5 bases). Germline values: CDR1 LGHDT, CDR2 YNNKEL (reference sequence). The germline V and J ends were trimmed by 4 bases and 4 bases, with 16 bases remaining between them. The CDR3 extends over 16 amino acids. The chain's CDR3 is CASSLIQVLGTGELFF. CDR3 sequence (DNA): TGTGCCAGCAGCCTCATACAGGTACTCGGCACCGGGGAGCTGTTTTTT.

This clone was seen a handful of times. The rearrangement uses TRBV4-1 and TRBJ2-7, with D maybe TRBD2 (6 bases). The CDR3 runs to 16 residues. Germline V gives CDR1 MGHRA, CDR2 YSYEKL. V lost 7 bases, J lost 1 base, and 20 bases lay in between. CDR3 DNA sequence: TGCGCCAGCACCAAGCTGCTGGCGGGGACTTCCTACGAGCAGTACTTC. Translating it yields CASTKLLAGTSYEQYF.

V usage is TRBV19 and J usage is TRBJ1-2; unclear D gene. Germline CDR1 is LNHDA and CDR2 is SQIVND (reference sequence). This CDR3 has 11 residues. Trimming took 2 bases from V and 14 from J, leaving 12 bases between them. The CDR3 region has the DNA TGTGCCAGTAGTATACCGGGTCGGTGGACCTTC. Its translation: CASSIPGRWTF. Supplemented by reference TRBV19 and TRBJ1-2, the full variable domain reads DGGITQSPKYLFRKEGQNVTLSCEQNLNHDAMYWYRQDPGQGLRLIYYSQIVNDFQKGDIAEGYSVSREKKESFPLTVTSAQKNPTAFYLCASSIPGRWTFGSGTRLTVV.